These 18 T cell receptor beta chains were all obtained from the same sample, sequenced in a study of blood T cell repertoires in COVID-19. Some clones are missing from TCRdb's copy, which holds only in-frame ones; the method was immunoSEQ multiplex PCR. The sample contains 65,000 or so clones, over 80% of which appear only once. The sample consisted of peripheral blood. These TCRs come from a man in his thirties or forties with COVID-19, enrolled during active disease.

V usage is TRBV10-3 and J usage is TRBJ2-2; 7 bases align to TRBD1. Trimming took 5 bases from V and 0 from J; bases not matched to a gene: 12. Per germline, CDR1 ENHRY and CDR2 SYGVKD. The CDR3 spans 18 residues. For the CDR3, the DNA is TGTGCCATCAGTTCCAACCCTGACAGGGATGCGAACACCGGGGAGCTGTTTTTT. This encodes CAISSNPDRDANTGELFF.

This clone was picked up a small number of times. This chain connects TRBV5-1 to TRBJ1-5, with a possible D match to TRBD1 (6 bases). The CDR3 is made up of 15 amino acids. Germline CDR1 is SGHRS and CDR2 is YFSETQ. V shed 0 bases and J shed 3 bases, with 10 bases lying between them. The DNA for the CDR3 is TGCGCCAGCAGCTTGGACGGACAGAACAATCAGCCCCAGCATTTT. Translation gives CASSLDGQNNQPQHF.

The chain employs TRBV5-1 and TRBJ1-5, with 7 nucleotides matching TRBD1. V was clipped by 0 bases and J by 4 bases; unmatched bases: 4. Germline V lookup: CDR1 SGHRS, CDR2 YFSETQ. The CDR3 runs 15 residues. The CDR3 coding sequence is TGCGCCAGCAGCTTGGGGTCAGGGGGGAATCAGCCCCAGCATTTT. It codes for CASSLGSGGNQPQHF.

The chain is built from TRBV5-1 and TRBJ1-2; D is possibly TRBD1 (6 bases). The CDR3 totals 14 residues. Germline V CDR1 and CDR2: SGHRS, YFSETQ. V lost 0 bases and J lost 7, with 13 bases in between. Here the CDR3 DNA reads TGCGCCAGCAGCTTGGCAACCGGACAGCGTGGCTACACCTTC. Its protein is CASSLATGQRGYTF.

The chain recombines TRBV9 with TRBJ1-1; D possibly corresponds to TRBD1 (6 bases). The CDR3 extends over 13 amino acids. V lost 3 bases and J lost 1, with 7 bases in between. Germline V gene data show CDR1 as SGDLS and CDR2 as YYNGEE. In DNA, the CDR3 is TGTGCCAGCAGCGCGACAGGGAACACTGAAGCTTTCTTT. Translated: CASSATGNTEAFF.

The chain uses TRBV5-8 and TRBJ1-5; D gene uncertain. This CDR3 contains 16 residues. Per germline, CDR1 SGHTS and CDR2 YDEGEE. Trimming stripped 4 bases from V and 2 bases from J, with 16 bases between. The CDR3 DNA sequence: TGTGCCAGCAGCCCGTATTCATTTTCAGGCAATCAGCCCCAGCATTTT. It encodes CASSPYSFSGNQPQHF.

In its sample, this clone was seen once. This sequence joins TRBV4-2 and TRBJ2-5, with 10 bases aligning to TRBD2. The CDR3 has 17 residues. Germline assignment: CDR1 LGHNA and CDR2 YNFKEQ. V gave up 0 bases and J gave up 2 bases; unmatched junction bases: 6. CDR3 DNA sequence: TGTGCCAGCAGCCAAGATCTACTAGCGGGGACACAAGAGACCCAGTACTTC. Translated, it gives CASSQDLLAGTQETQYF.

The V and J genes are TRBV27 and TRBJ2-5; D may be TRBD2 (6 bases). The CDR3 runs 19 residues. CDR1 and CDR2 (germline): MNHEY, SMNVEV (reference sequence). Trimming pared 0 bases from V and 4 bases from J, leaving 24 bases between. Written as DNA, the CDR3 is TGTGCCAGCAGTTTATCTTTTAGTAAGACCGGGAGAATGGGAGAGACCCAGTACTTC. This gives the protein CASSLSFSKTGRMGETQYF.

V and J are TRBV15 and TRBJ1-5, with unresolved D. The CDR3 is 13 residues long. Between the trimmed V and J ends, which lost 0 bases and 3 bases, there was a span of 3 bases. Germline loops: CDR1 LNHNV, CDR2 YYDKDF (reference sequence). The CDR3 protein is CATSRDHNQPQHF. Written as DNA, the CDR3 is TGTGCCACCAGCAGAGATCACAATCAGCCCCAGCATTTT.

The count of this clone is one. The rearrangement joins TRBV7-2 to TRBJ1-2, with a weak D call TRBD1 (6 bases). Germline lookup yields CDR1 SGHTA and CDR2 FQGNSA. Between the trimmed V and J ends, which lost 10 bases and 3 bases, there was a span of 12 bases. This CDR3 has 12 amino acids. The CDR3, as DNA: TGTGCCACCGCGGACAGCTACTATGGCTACACCTTC. Protein: CATADSYYGYTF.

The chain is built from TRBV19 and TRBJ2-7; perhaps TRBD1 as D (6 bases). Trimming left V 3 bases short and J 3 bases short, with 15 bases between. This CDR3 spans 15 amino acids. Looked up from germline, CDR1 is LNHDA and CDR2 is SQIVND (reference sequence). CDR3 DNA: TGTGCCAGTAGTATCCGGAATCAGGGGTACTACGAGCAGTACTTC. Its translation is CASSIRNQGYYEQYF.

The chain uses TRBV5-1 and TRBJ2-7; D possibly corresponds to TRBD1 (7 bases). Germline V gene sequence: CDR1 SGHRS, CDR2 YFSETQ. With 5 bases removed from V and 0 bases from J, the gap between germline ends came to 12 bases. CDR3 length: 14 residues. CDR3 bases: TGCGCCAGCAGGCGGGACAGTTTCTCCTACGAGCAGTACTTC. Amino acids: CASRRDSFSYEQYF. The full variable domain, in which reference TRBV5-1 and TRBJ2-7 provide the parts outside the CDR3, is KAGVTQTPRYLIKTRGQQVTLSCSPISGHRSVSWYQQTPGQGLQFLFEYFSETQRNKGNFPGRFSGRQFSNSRSEMNVSTLELGDSALYLCASRRDSFSYEQYFGPGTRLTVT.

Only a few counts were recorded for this clone. The chain is built from TRBV5-6 and TRBJ1-1, with D uncertain. V shed 0 bases and J shed 3 bases, with 3 bases lying between them. Germline V gives CDR1 SGHDT, CDR2 YYEEEE. The CDR3 has 12 amino acids. The CDR3 DNA reads as TGTGCCAGCAGCTTGGGCGACACTGAAGCTTTCTTT. It translates to CASSLGDTEAFF.

This chain's CDR3 is CASTLAGGGDTQYF. In nucleotides, the CDR3 is TGTGCCAGCACGTTAGCGGGAGGGGGAGATACGCAGTATTTT. The chain recombines TRBV6-5 with TRBJ2-3, with 11 positions matching TRBD2. Germline V CDR1 and CDR2: MNHEY, SVGAGI. The CDR3 consists of 14 residues. Trimming took 7 bases from V and 5 from J; bases not matched to a gene: 5.

V gene TRBV14 combines with J gene TRBJ2-7, with 11 positions matching TRBD2. V shed 1 base and J 5 bases; nucleotides not matched to a gene: 4. The CDR3 length is 15 residues. Germline CDR1 SGHDN, CDR2 FVKESK. This CDR3 is CASSQALAGANEQYF. Written as DNA, the CDR3 is TGTGCCAGCAGCCAAGCACTAGCGGGAGCTAACGAGCAGTACTTC.

This clone was observed once. The chain is built from TRBV6-2 or TRBV6-3 and TRBJ1-5; D unclear. The CDR3 totals 15 residues. Germline V gene sequence: CDR1 MNHEY, CDR2 SVGEGT. The V end was cut by 2 bases, the J end by 4 bases, with 12 bases between. The CDR3 nucleotides are TGTGCCAGCAGTTACGGTCGAGGACTAAATCAGCCCCAGCATTTT. It is translated as CASSYGRGLNQPQHF.

This chain uses TRBV6-5 with TRBJ2-1; D may be TRBD1 (6 bases). This CDR3 region has 14 residues. CDR1 is MNHEY and CDR2 is SVGAGI in the germline V gene. Trimming cost V 6 bases and J 5 bases, with 14 bases left between them. For the CDR3, the DNA is TGTGCCAGCAGGGGGTGGCAGGGGAACAATGAGCAGTTCTTC. It encodes CASRGWQGNNEQFF.

V gene TRBV6-5 combines with J gene TRBJ2-5, with D tentatively TRBD2 (6 bases). Trimming shortened V by 6 bases and J by 9 bases, and 17 bases separated the two germline ends. CDR3 length: 13 residues. Germline V gene lookup returns CDR1 MNHEY and CDR2 SVGAGI. DNA of the CDR3: TGTGCCAGCAGCCTCCGGGAGCCCAGGTCCCAGTACTTC. This sequence encodes CASSLREPRSQYF.